This TCR beta chain originates from a study of cytomegalovirus exposure and HLA in healthy donors. Study observations and caveats: Later, an analysis showed that TCR beta chains associated with HLA were more clonally expanded than others that were equally common. In an earlier analysis, in some 500 donors, most V segments appeared productive either ~87% or ~30% of the time.

PCR employed 60 Vbeta and 13 Jbeta primers. Generated by immunoSEQ multiplex PCR, the TCRdb table keeps only in-frame clones and is missing some. The sample carries 150,000 or so clones, roughly three quarters recorded once. V shed 6 bases, J shed 5 bases, and the junction held 5 bases outside the gene matches. The V gene's germline CDR1 is KGHSH and CDR2 LQKENI. The CDR3 totals 15 residues. Concerning this clone itself: Its antigen remains unknown.

V gene TRBV18 combines with J gene TRBJ2-1; 12 bases are shared with TRBD1. This TCR was sampled from a man aged 40-55 years in good health and CMV-seropositive. What was sequenced was PBMCs. This CDR3 is CASSWDRGHHNEQFF. The CDR3 DNA reads as TGTGCCAGCTCTTGGGACAGGGGGCACCACAATGAGCAGTTCTTC.